The 14 T cell receptor beta chains below were found in one sample sequenced in a study of CD8+ T cells in alopecia areata. The treatment is: oral pan-JAK inhibitor, 5-10 mg twice daily. Extraction of RNA preceded its reverse transcription into cDNA, which served as the sequencing template. Measured with immunoSEQ multiplex PCR; TCRdb has only the in-frame clones, and not every one. This table holds about 160,000 clones, 65% found once. This specimen was CD4+ T cells sorted from blood, taken at week 4, from a patient treated with tofacitinib. The receptors were gathered from a human donor with alopecia areata.

The genes are TRBV29-1 and TRBJ1-5; no clear D. The germline V and J ends were trimmed by 4 bases and 5 bases, with 12 bases remaining between them. The CDR3 contains 13 residues. Germline V gene data show CDR1 as SQVTM and CDR2 as ANQGSEA. In nucleotides, the CDR3 is TGCAGCGTTGGATATGGGCTGGATCAGCCCCAGCATTTT. Protein product: CSVGYGLDQPQHF.

This chain joins TRBV5-6 and TRBJ1-2; maybe TRBD1 (6 bases). Germline V gene data show CDR1 as SGHDT and CDR2 as YYEEEE. There are 14 residues in the CDR3. Trimming removed 4 bases at V and 4 bases at J, with 14 bases between. The CDR3 DNA reads as TGTGCCAGCAGCCCGATACAGGGAATCTATGGCTACACCTTC. Encoded protein: CASSPIQGIYGYTF.

This clone showed up just a few times. The chain couples TRBV29-1 to TRBJ2-7; the D gene could be TRBD1 or TRBD2 (5 bases each). This CDR3 contains 12 residues. Per germline, CDR1 SQVTM and CDR2 ANQGSEA. The V and J ends lost 6 bases and 4 bases respectively, with 13 bases between them. CDR3 loop: CSVRRQGYEQYF. CDR3 coding DNA: TGCAGCGTAAGGAGGCAGGGATACGAGCAGTACTTC.

The chain links TRBV30 to TRBJ2-1; D is possibly TRBD1 (5 bases). The V end was cut by 0 bases, the J end by 2 bases, with 8 bases between. CDR1 GTSNPN and CDR2 SVGIG come from the germline V gene (reference sequence). The CDR3 sequence is 14 residues long. CDR3 amino acids: CAWSVMTAYNEQFF. The CDR3 DNA sequence: TGTGCCTGGAGTGTAATGACAGCCTACAATGAGCAGTTCTTC.

This clone was detected a few times. The V gene is TRBV30, the J gene TRBJ2-6; no firm D call. The ends were cut back, 4 bases at V and 1 base at J, with 2 bases in the middle. This CDR3 comprises 12 residues. Germline CDR1 GTSNPN, CDR2 SVGIG (reference sequence). The CDR3 nucleotides read TGTGCCTGGAAATCTGGGGCCAACGTCCTGACTTTC. Translated, it gives CAWKSGANVLTF.

The chain employs TRBV7-2 and TRBJ1-2, with D uncertain. CDR3 size: 14 residues. Trimming cost V 1 base and J 0 bases, with 6 bases left between them. Germline V gene data show CDR1 as SGHTA and CDR2 as FQGNSA. The CDR3 nucleotides read TGTGCCAGCAGCTTAGTCGGGGCTAACTATGGCTACACCTTC. Its translation: CASSLVGANYGYTF.

This clone appeared a single time. The chain recombines TRBV29-1 with TRBJ2-7; D may be TRBD1 (6 bases). This CDR3 comprises 12 residues. Trimming stripped 4 bases from V and 2 bases from J, with 9 bases between. Germline CDR1 reads SQVTM; CDR2 reads ANQGSEA. This chain's CDR3 is CSVGTDTYEQYF. The CDR3 nucleotides read TGCAGCGTTGGGACAGATACCTACGAGCAGTACTTC.

The genes are TRBV30 and TRBJ2-7; TRBD2 might be the D (5 bases). Germline lookup yields CDR1 GTSNPN and CDR2 SVGIG (reference sequence). Trimming removed 2 bases at V and 4 bases at J, with 12 bases between. The CDR3 runs to 13 residues. CDR3 loop: CAWSPSGFYEQYF. The CDR3 coding sequence is TGTGCCTGGAGTCCGAGCGGTTTTTACGAGCAGTACTTC. The variable domain in full, with the rest retrieved from reference TRBV30 and TRBJ2-7, is SQTIHQWPATLVQPVGSPLSLECTVEGTSNPNLYWYRQAAGRGLQLLFYSVGIGQISSEVPQNLSASRPQDRQFILSSKKLLLSDSGFYLCAWSPSGFYEQYFGPGTRLTVT.

This clone turned up a few times. The chain joins TRBV5-1 to TRBJ2-3, with D unclear. The CDR3 is 14 amino acids. Trimming left V 1 base short and J 3 bases short, with 9 bases between. From germline, CDR1 is SGHRS and CDR2 YFSETQ. CDR3 protein: CASSLIDHTDTQYF. The CDR3 bases are TGCGCCAGCAGCTTGATCGACCATACAGATACGCAGTATTTT.

The gene calls are TRBV30 and TRBJ2-3; 7 bases agree with TRBD2. Germline values: CDR1 GTSNPN, CDR2 SVGIG (reference sequence). CDR3 size: 14 residues. The V segment lost 8 bases and the J segment 0 bases; nucleotides outside the gene matches: 8. The CDR3 bases are TGTGCCCGCGGGACGGGGGGAAGCACAGATACGCAGTATTTT. Translation: CARGTGGSTDTQYF.

The gene calls are TRBV30 and TRBJ1-2; TRBD1 agrees at 8 bases. The ends lost 8 bases at V and 1 base at J; junction bases unmatched: 12. The CDR3 length is 15 residues. Germline CDR1 reads GTSNPN; CDR2 reads SVGIG (reference sequence). DNA for the CDR3: TGTGCCCGCGACAGGGGCCGCTCCAATAACTATGGCTACACCTTC. It encodes CARDRGRSNNYGYTF.

This clone was counted a few times. The V call is TRBV7-2, the J call TRBJ2-5; D is perhaps TRBD1 (6 bases). CDR3 length: 15 amino acids. CDR1 is SGHTA, CDR2 FQGNSA, per germline. Between the trimmed V and J ends, which lost 3 bases and 4 bases, there was a span of 15 bases. The DNA of the CDR3 is TGTGCCAGCAGCTTCGCCAGGGGAACGGGAGAGACCCAGTACTTC. Amino acids: CASSFARGTGETQYF.

V usage is TRBV15 and J usage is TRBJ2-2; 7 nucleotides match TRBD1. Unmatched junction bases numbered 0, after V lost 1 base and J lost 1 base. Per germline, CDR1 LNHNV and CDR2 YYDKDF (reference sequence). This CDR3 region has 15 residues. The CDR3 reads CATSRGDRNTGELFF. The CDR3 bases are TGTGCCACCAGCAGAGGGGACAGGAACACCGGGGAGCTGTTTTTT.

CDR3 sequence (DNA): TGTGCCTGGAATTTGGGGGGCCCGGATCCTGGAAACACCATATATTTT. Translated, it gives CAWNLGGPDPGNTIYF. V gene TRBV30 combines with J gene TRBJ1-3, with D possibly TRBD1 on 6 matching bases. V lost 4 bases, J lost 2 bases, and 18 bases lay in between. This CDR3 contains 16 residues. Looked up from germline, CDR1 is GTSNPN and CDR2 is SVGIG (reference sequence).